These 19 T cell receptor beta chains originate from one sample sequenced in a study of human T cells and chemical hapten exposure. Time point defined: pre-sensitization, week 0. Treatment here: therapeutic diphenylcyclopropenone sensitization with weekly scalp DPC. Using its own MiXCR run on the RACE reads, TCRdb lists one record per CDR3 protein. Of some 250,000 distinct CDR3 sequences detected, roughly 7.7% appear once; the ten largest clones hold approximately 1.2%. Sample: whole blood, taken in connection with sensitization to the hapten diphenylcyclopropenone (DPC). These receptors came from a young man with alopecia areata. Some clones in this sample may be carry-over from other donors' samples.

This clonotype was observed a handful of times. CDR3 sequence (DNA): TGTGCCAGCAGTTTTCCGGCAATGAACACTGAAGCTTTCTTT. As protein: CASSFPAMNTEAFF. The V call is TRBV12-3 or TRBV12-4, the J call TRBJ1-1; no reliable D call. There are 14 residues in the CDR3. The ends were cut back, 3 bases at V and 0 bases at J, with 8 bases in the middle.

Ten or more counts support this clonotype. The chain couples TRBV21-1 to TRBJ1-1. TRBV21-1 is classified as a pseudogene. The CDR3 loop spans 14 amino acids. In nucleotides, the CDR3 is TGTGCCAGCAGCCGAAAGATGACTACCACTGAAGCTTTCTTT. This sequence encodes CASSRKMTTTEAFF.

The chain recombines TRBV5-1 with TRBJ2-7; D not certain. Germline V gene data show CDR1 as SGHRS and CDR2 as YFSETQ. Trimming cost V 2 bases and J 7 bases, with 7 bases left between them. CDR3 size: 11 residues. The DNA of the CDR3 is TGCGCCAGCAGCTTAGCTGTGGAGCAGTACTTC. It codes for CASSLAVEQYF.

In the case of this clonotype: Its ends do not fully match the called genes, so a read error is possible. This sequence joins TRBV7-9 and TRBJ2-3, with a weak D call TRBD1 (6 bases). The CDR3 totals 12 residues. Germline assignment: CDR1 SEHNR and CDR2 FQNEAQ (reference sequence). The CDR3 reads CTVQGVTDTQYF. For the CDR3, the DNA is TGCACGGTACAGGGAGTAACAGATACGCAGTATTTT.

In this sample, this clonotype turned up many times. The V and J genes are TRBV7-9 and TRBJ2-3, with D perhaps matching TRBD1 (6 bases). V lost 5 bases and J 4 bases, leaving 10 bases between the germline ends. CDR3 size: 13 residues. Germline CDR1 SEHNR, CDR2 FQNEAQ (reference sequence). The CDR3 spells CASSTRGPDTQYF. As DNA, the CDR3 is TGTGCCAGCAGCACCAGGGGCCCAGATACGCAGTATTTT.

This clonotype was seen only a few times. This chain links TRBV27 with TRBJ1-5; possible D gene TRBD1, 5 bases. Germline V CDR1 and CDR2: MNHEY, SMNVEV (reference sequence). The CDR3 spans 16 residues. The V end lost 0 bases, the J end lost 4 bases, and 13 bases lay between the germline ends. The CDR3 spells CASSLSITGGNQPQHF. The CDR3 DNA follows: TGTGCCAGCAGTTTATCGATTACGGGGGGAAATCAGCCCCAGCATTTT.

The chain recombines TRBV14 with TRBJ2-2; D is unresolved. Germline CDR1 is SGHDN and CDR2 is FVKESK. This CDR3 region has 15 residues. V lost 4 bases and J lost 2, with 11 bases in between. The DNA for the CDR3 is TGTGCCAGCAGCCTCGTAGGACCTAACACCGGGGAGCTGTTTTTT. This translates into CASSLVGPNTGELFF.

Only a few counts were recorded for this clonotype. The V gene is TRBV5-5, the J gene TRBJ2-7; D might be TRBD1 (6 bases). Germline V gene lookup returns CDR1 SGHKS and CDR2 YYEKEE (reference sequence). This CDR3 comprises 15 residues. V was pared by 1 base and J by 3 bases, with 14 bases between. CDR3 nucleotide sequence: TGTGCCAGCAGCTTGTTAGGGACATCATACTACGAGCAGTACTTC. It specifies CASSLLGTSYYEQYF. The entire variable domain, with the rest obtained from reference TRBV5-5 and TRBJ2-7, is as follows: DAGVTQSPTHLIKTRGQQVTLRCSPISGHKSVSWYQQVLGQGPQFIFQYYEKEERGRGNFPDRFSARQFPNYSSELNVNALLLGDSALYLCASSLLGTSYYEQYFGPGTRLTVT.

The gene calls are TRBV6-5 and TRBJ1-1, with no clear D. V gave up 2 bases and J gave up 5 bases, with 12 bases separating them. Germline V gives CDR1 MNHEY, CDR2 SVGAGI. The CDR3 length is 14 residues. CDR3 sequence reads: CASSYRERGTEAFF. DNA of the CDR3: TGTGCCAGCAGTTACCGGGAAAGAGGAACTGAAGCTTTCTTT.

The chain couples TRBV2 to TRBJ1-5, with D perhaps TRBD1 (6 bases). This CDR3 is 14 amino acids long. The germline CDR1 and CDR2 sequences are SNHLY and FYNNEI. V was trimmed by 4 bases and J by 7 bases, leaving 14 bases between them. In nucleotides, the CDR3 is TGTGCCAGCAGTGTTACAGGGAGCGGGCAGCCCCAGCATTTT. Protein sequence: CASSVTGSGQPQHF.

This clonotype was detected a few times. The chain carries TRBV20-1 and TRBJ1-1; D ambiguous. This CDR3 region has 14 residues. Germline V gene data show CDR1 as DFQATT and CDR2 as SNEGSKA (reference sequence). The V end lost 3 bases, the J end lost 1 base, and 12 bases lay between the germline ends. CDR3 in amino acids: CSASWAAKNTEAFF. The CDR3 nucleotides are TGCAGTGCTAGTTGGGCAGCTAAGAACACTGAAGCTTTCTTT.

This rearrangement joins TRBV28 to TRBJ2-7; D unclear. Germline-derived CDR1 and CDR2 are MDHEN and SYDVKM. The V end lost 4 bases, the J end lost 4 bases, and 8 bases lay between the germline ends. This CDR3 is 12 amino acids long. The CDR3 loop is CASSSALYEQYF. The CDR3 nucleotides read TGTGCCAGCAGTTCCGCCTTATACGAGCAGTACTTC. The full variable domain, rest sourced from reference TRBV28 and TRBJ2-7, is DVKVTQSSRYLVKRTGEKVFLECVQDMDHENMFWYRQDPGLGLRLIYFSYDVKMKEKGDIPEGYSVSREKKERFSLILESASTNQTSMYLCASSSALYEQYFGPGTRLTVT.

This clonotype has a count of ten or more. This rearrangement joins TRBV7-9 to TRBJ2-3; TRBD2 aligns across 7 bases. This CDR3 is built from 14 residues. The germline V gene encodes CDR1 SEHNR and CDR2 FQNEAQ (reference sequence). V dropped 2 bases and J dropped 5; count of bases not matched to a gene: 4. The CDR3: CASSLRGVEDTQYF. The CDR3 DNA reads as TGTGCCAGCAGCTTACGGGGGGTAGAAGATACGCAGTATTTT. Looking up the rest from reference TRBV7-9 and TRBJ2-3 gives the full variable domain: DTGVSQNPRHKITKRGQNVTFRCDPISEHNRLYWYRQTLGQGPEFLTYFQNEAQLEKSRLLSDRFSAERPKGSFSTLEIQRTEQGDSAMYLCASSLRGVEDTQYFGPGTRLTVL.

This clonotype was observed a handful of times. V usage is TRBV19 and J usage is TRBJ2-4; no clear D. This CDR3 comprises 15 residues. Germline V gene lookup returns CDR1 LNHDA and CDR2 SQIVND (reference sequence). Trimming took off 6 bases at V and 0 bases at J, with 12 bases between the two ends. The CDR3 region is CASRADSLAKNIQYF. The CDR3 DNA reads TGTGCCAGTAGGGCCGATTCGCTAGCCAAAAACATTCAGTACTTC.

In DNA, the CDR3 is TGTGCCAGCAGTTTTGAAGTAGCTAAAAACATTCAGTACTTC. This gives the protein CASSFEVAKNIQYF. The rearrangement uses TRBV12-3 or TRBV12-4 and TRBJ2-4; D remains ambiguous. V was cut by 3 bases and J by 4 bases, with 10 bases left in between. There are 14 residues in the CDR3.

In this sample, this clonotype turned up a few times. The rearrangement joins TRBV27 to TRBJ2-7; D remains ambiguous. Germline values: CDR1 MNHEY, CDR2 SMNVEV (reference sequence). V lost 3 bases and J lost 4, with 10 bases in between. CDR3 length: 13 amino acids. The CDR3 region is CASSFLRAYEQYV. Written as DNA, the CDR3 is TGTGCCAGCAGTTTTTTAAGGGCTTACGAGCAGTACGTC.

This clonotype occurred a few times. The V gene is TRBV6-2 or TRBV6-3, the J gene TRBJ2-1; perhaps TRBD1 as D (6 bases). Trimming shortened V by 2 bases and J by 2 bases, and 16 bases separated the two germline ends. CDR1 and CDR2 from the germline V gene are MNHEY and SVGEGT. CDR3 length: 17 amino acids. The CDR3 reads CASSYIPDGGPYNEQFF. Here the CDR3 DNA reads TGTGCCAGCAGTTACATTCCTGATGGGGGCCCCTACAATGAGCAGTTCTTC.

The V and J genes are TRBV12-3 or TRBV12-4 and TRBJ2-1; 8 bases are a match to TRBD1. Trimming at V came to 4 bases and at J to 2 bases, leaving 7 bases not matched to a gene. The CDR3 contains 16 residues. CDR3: CASSSTFRGPYNEQFF. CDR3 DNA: TGTGCCAGCAGTTCGACCTTCAGGGGGCCCTACAATGAGCAGTTCTTC.

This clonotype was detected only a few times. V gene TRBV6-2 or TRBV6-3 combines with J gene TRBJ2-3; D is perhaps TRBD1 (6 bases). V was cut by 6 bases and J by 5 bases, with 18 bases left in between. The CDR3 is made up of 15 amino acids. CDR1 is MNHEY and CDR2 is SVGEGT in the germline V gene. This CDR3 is CASRGGPLGGDTQYF. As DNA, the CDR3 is TGTGCCAGCAGAGGGGGACCTCTAGGGGGAGATACGCAGTATTTT.